A selection of T cell receptor beta chains follows, all from one sample in a study of shared clonotypes between healthy human individuals. The repertoire was sequenced with immunoSEQ multiplex PCR; TCRdb's copy has only in-frame clones and lacks some. Among approximately 1,500,000 clones, about 98% were seen once, and the ten largest hold roughly 0.4%. The sequencing sample was made of naive CD4+ T cells sorted from blood. All receptors come from a man aged 25-45 years in good health. CDR3s include the opening cysteine and the closing phenylalanine or tryptophan. D genes are given only for firm matches.

v_call	j_call	d_call	cdr3_aa	cdr3_nt
TRBV5-1	TRBJ2-1	TRBD2	CASSFLAGESYNEQFF	TGCGCCAGCAGCTTCCTAGCGGGAGAGTCCTACAATGAGCAGTTCTTC
TRBV28	TRBJ2-7	-	CASSWGGGYEQYF	TGTGCCAGCAGTTGGGGGGGCGGCTACGAGCAGTACTTC
TRBV10-3	TRBJ2-2	TRBD2	CAISESMGLAGGDTGELFF	TGTGCCATCAGTGAGAGTATGGGACTAGCGGGAGGAGACACCGGGGAGCTGTTTTTT
TRBV7-2	TRBJ2-1	TRBD2	CASSLVGTIVPNEQFF	TGTGCCAGCAGCTTAGTTGGGACTATAGTTCCCAATGAGCAGTTCTTC
TRBV2	TRBJ2-3	TRBD2	CASSGRTSGTDTQYF	TGTGCCAGCAGTGGTCGGACTAGCGGCACAGATACGCAGTATTTT
TRBV7-2	TRBJ2-7	-	CASSPDTKTYEQYF	TGTGCCAGCAGCCCCGACACGAAAACCTACGAGCAGTACTTC
TRBV7-9	TRBJ2-1	-	CASSLGESPYNEQFF	TGTGCCAGCAGCTTAGGGGAGTCACCCTACAATGAGCAGTTCTTC
TRBV6-5	TRBJ2-5	-	CASSQRGGTGETQYF	TGTGCCAGCAGTCAGAGGGGGGGAACGGGAGAGACCCAGTACTTC
TRBV6-4	TRBJ1-1	-	CASSDTAVSEAFF	TGTGCCAGCAGTGACACAGCGGTCTCTGAAGCTTTCTTT
TRBV5-5	TRBJ1-2	TRBD1	CASSLVGRGREDGYTF	TGTGCCAGCAGCTTGGTCGGTAGGGGGCGAGAGGATGGCTACACCTTC
TRBV7-9	TRBJ1-3	-	CASSLQTVSSGNTIYF	TGTGCCAGCAGCCTCCAAACGGTGTCCTCTGGAAACACCATATATTTT
TRBV7-8	TRBJ2-7	TRBD2	CASSPTQHGGRNEQYF	TGTGCCAGCAGCCCAACCCAGCACGGGGGGAGGAACGAGCAGTACTTC
TRBV27	TRBJ2-7	TRBD2	CASRTSGGSYEQYF	TGTGCCAGCAGGACTAGCGGGGGTTCCTACGAGCAGTACTTC
TRBV27	TRBJ2-1	-	CASSRDRSYNEQFF	TGTGCCAGCAGCCGGGATAGGTCCTACAATGAGCAGTTCTTC
TRBV7-9	TRBJ2-7	-	CASSPSFYEQYF	TGTGCCAGCAGCCCCTCTTTCTACGAGCAGTACTTC